This passage covers 18 T cell receptor beta chains from one sample sequenced in a study of blood T cell repertoires in COVID-19. Only in-frame clones appear in the TCRdb table, and some are missing; sequencing was by immunoSEQ multiplex PCR. The sample includes under 200,000 clones, about 87% of them seen just once. The sample was peripheral blood. These TCRs come from an older woman with COVID-19, enrolled during active disease.

Remarks on this clone: A read error may account for a junction end that differs from germline. In nucleotides, the CDR3 is TGTGCCAGCAGTTGGGGCATCTTATCCCTCCACTTC. Protein: CASSWGILSLHF. The genes are TRBV6-2 or TRBV6-3 and TRBJ2-5, with D maybe TRBD1 (5 bases). The CDR3 has 12 residues. The V gene's germline CDR1 is MNHEY and CDR2 SVGEGT.

V usage is TRBV7-9 and J usage is TRBJ1-1; 10 bases are a match to TRBD1. The V gene's germline CDR1 is SEHNR and CDR2 FQNEAQ (reference sequence). This CDR3 spans 16 amino acids. The trim removed 3 bases at V and 4 bases at J, leaving 8 bases unmatched. The CDR3 DNA is TGTGCCAGCAGCTTTACCCCCGGGACAGGGGTCACTGAAGCTTTCTTT. This encodes CASSFTPGTGVTEAFF.

The genes are TRBV25-1 and TRBJ2-2; the match to TRBD1 covers 7 bases. The CDR3 length is 16 residues. The germline gives CDR1 MGHDK, CDR2 SYGVNS. The V segment lost 3 bases and the J segment 0 bases; nucleotides outside the gene matches: 4. Here the CDR3 reads CASSDGQATNTGELFF. The CDR3 DNA follows: TGTGCCAGCAGTGATGGACAGGCGACGAACACCGGGGAGCTGTTTTTT.

V and J are TRBV3-1 (or the pseudogene TRBV3-2) and TRBJ1-6; D unresolved. Germline lookup yields CDR1 LGHDT and CDR2 YNNKEL (reference sequence). This CDR3 is 14 amino acids long. V shed 0 bases and J shed 8 bases, with 8 bases lying between them. The CDR3 loop reads CASSQEGTDSPLHF. The CDR3 DNA reads TGTGCCAGCAGCCAAGAGGGCACGGATTCACCCCTCCACTTT.

The chain carries TRBV7-9 and TRBJ1-2, with TRBD1 matching 7 bases. With 11 bases clipped from V and 2 bases from J, the junction kept 5 bases outside the gene matches. Germline V gene data show CDR1 as SEHNR and CDR2 as FQNEAQ (reference sequence). There are 12 residues in the CDR3. CDR3 sequence: CALWGQNYGYTF. As DNA, the CDR3 is TGTGCCCTGTGGGGACAGAACTATGGCTACACCTTC.

This chain connects TRBV6-4 to TRBJ1-3, with D perhaps matching TRBD1 (5 bases). V was pared by 6 bases and J by 10 bases, with 7 bases between. This CDR3 has 10 residues. Germline CDR1 and CDR2: MRHNA and SNTAGT. The CDR3 nucleotides are TGTGCCAGCAGGGGGGGTACCATATATTTT. Its translation: CASRGGTIYF.

This clone was seen only once. V and J are TRBV2 and TRBJ1-3, with 8 bases matching TRBD1. The CDR3 loop spans 18 amino acids. V was pared by 4 bases and J by 0 bases, with 11 bases of the junction left unmatched. Germline CDR1 is SNHLY and CDR2 is FYNNEI. The CDR3 DNA follows: TGTGCCAGCAGTGGGACAGGGACCCACTCAAGCTCTGGAAACACCATATATTTT. Translation: CASSGTGTHSSSGNTIYF. Full variable domain (rest looked up from reference TRBV2 and TRBJ1-3): EPEVTQTPSHQVTQMGQEVILRCVPISNHLYFYWYRQILGQKVEFLVSFYNNEISEKSEIFDDQFSVERPDGSNFTLKIRSTKLEDSAMYFCASSGTGTHSSSGNTIYFGEGSWLTVV.

The CDR3, as DNA: TGTGCCAGTAGGGACAGGGGGCCGGGCTACGAGCAGTACTTC. Amino acids: CASRDRGPGYEQYF. The V and J genes are TRBV27 and TRBJ2-7; 12 positions match TRBD1. Germline assignment: CDR1 MNHEY and CDR2 SMNVEV (reference sequence). Trimming removed 9 bases from V and 3 bases from J; junction bases left unmatched: 6. CDR3 length: 14 amino acids.

This clone was recorded once. The chain employs TRBV7-3 and TRBJ1-6; 8 bases are a match to TRBD1. Germline assignment: CDR1 SGHTA and CDR2 FQGTGA. V lost 5 bases and J lost 0; bases outside the gene matches: 12. CDR3 size: 19 residues. CDR3 region: CASSKDRGVSSSYNSPLHF. In DNA form, the CDR3 reads TGTGCCAGCAGCAAAGACAGGGGAGTTTCAAGCTCCTATAATTCACCCCTCCACTTT.

The gene calls are TRBV7-9 and TRBJ1-6; the match to TRBD1 covers 8 bases. Germline V gene data show CDR1 as SEHNR and CDR2 as FQNEAQ (reference sequence). The junction had 12 bases not matched to a gene; V was cut back by 4 bases and J by 7 bases. The CDR3 is 17 residues long. In DNA form, the CDR3 reads TGTGCCAGCAGCTCACTCACCTTTCGGACAGGGAATTCACCCCTCCACTTT. It translates to CASSSLTFRTGNSPLHF.

This clone has more than one count but fewer than ten. The chain joins TRBV3-1 (or the pseudogene TRBV3-2) to TRBJ1-3; 7 bases agree with TRBD1. Germline loops: CDR1 LGHDT, CDR2 YNNKEL (reference sequence). CDR3 size: 15 residues. The J segment lost 0 bases and the V segment lost 4 bases, leaving 3 bases of the junction unmatched. This CDR3 reads CASSPRDSSGNTIYF. As DNA, the CDR3 is TGTGCCAGCAGCCCCCGGGACAGCTCTGGAAACACCATATATTTT.

The rearrangement joins TRBV7-9 to TRBJ1-3, with D perhaps matching TRBD1 (6 bases). Germline V gene data show CDR1 as SEHNR and CDR2 as FQNEAQ (reference sequence). V shed 1 base and J shed 8 bases, with 12 bases lying between them. CDR3 length: 14 amino acids. The CDR3 nucleotides read TGTGCCAGCAGCTTAGGACAGAAGGGGGACACCATATATTTT. It translates to CASSLGQKGDTIYF.

This chain links TRBV19 with TRBJ1-6; D not certain. Germline CDR1 LNHDA, CDR2 SQIVND (reference sequence). V lost 5 bases to trimming and J lost 2 bases, with 7 bases between them. The CDR3 sequence is 14 residues long. This chain's CDR3 is CASSSAAYNSPLHF. CDR3 in DNA: TGTGCCAGTAGTTCGGCGGCCTATAATTCACCCCTCCACTTT.

This rearrangement joins TRBV5-1 to TRBJ2-7; a weak D match, TRBD2 (6 bases). There are 14 residues in the CDR3. The germline V and J ends were trimmed by 2 bases and 7 bases, with 16 bases remaining between them. In germline, CDR1 is SGHRS, CDR2 YFSETQ. The CDR3 protein is CASSLRTGRQEQYF. Written as DNA, the CDR3 is TGCGCCAGCAGCTTAAGGACGGGGAGGCAAGAGCAGTACTTC.

V usage is TRBV28 and J usage is TRBJ1-2, with a tentative D call TRBD1 (5 bases). The V gene lost 4 bases and the J gene lost 6 bases, with 6 bases spanning the gap. The CDR3 covers 11 residues. Looked up from germline, CDR1 is MDHEN and CDR2 is SYDVKM. The CDR3 region has the DNA TGTGCCAGCAGTTCCAGGGATGGCTACACCTTC. Amino acids: CASSSRDGYTF.

V gene TRBV27 combines with J gene TRBJ2-5, with a tentative D call TRBD2 (6 bases). Between the trimmed V and J ends, which lost 3 bases and 2 bases, there was a span of 13 bases. Germline CDR1 reads MNHEY; CDR2 reads SMNVEV (reference sequence). There are 15 residues in the CDR3. The CDR3 DNA is TGTGCCAGCAGTTTGAGGCGGGGTTTTCAAGAGACCCAGTACTTC. It encodes CASSLRRGFQETQYF.

The chain is built from TRBV7-3 and TRBJ1-2; TRBD1 agrees at 7 bases. Trimming took 3 bases from V and 4 from J; bases not matched to a gene: 17. CDR3 length: 18 residues. The germline V gene has CDR1 SGHTA and CDR2 FQGTGA. CDR3 DNA sequence: TGTGCCAGCAGCTTTGTGTCGGGAGAAACAGGGGCTCCCTATGGCTACACCTTC. It translates to CASSFVSGETGAPYGYTF.

This chain uses TRBV7-5 with TRBJ2-1; TRBD2, the D gene given by the table, was not confirmed from the DNA. TRBV7-5 is termed a pseudogene. The CDR3 runs 16 residues. In DNA form, the CDR3 reads TGTGCCAGAAGCTTGACTACTAGCGGAGCCTACAATGAGCAGTTCTTC. Protein product: CARSLTTSGAYNEQFF.